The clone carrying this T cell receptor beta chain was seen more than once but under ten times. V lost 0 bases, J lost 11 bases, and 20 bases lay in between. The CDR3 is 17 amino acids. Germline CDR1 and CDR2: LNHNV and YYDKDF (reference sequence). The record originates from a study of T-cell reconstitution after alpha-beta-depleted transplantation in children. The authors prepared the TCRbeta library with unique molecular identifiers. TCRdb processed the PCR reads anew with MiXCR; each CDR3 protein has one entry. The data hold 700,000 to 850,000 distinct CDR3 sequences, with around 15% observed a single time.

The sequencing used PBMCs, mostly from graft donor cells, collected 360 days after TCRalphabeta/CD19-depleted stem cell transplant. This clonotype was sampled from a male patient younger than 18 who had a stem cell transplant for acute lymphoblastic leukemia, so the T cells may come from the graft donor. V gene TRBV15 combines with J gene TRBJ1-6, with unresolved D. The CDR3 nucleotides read TGTGCCACCAGCAGAGATCTGTCTAGTGTCGGATTTACACCCCTCCACTTT. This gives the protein CATSRDLSSVGFTPLHF.